The clone carrying this T cell receptor (beta chain) has a handful of counts. One entry per CDR3 protein results from TCRdb running MiXCR on the RT-PCR reads. The sample contains about a million distinct CDR3 sequences, roughly 18% of which appear only once. This sample is drawn from a study of patients and donors after allogeneic stem cell transplantation. The TCR sequence derives from a human donor who was either an allogeneic HSCT recipient or a stem cell or donor lymphocyte infusion donor (not recorded which). It is not recorded whose cells these are; they may come from a transplant donor. The sample was blood, either unsorted or a sorted T cell fraction (not recorded which).

CDR3 bases: TGCGCCAGCAGCTTGGAGACAAATTATGGCTACACCTTC. Encoded protein: CASSLETNYGYTF. This chain connects TRBV5-1 to TRBJ1-2; D uncertain. Looked up from germline, CDR1 is SGHRS and CDR2 is YFSETQ. This CDR3 has 13 amino acids. Trimming took off 0 bases at V and 5 bases at J, with 8 bases between the two ends.